A single sample is the source of the 10 T cell receptor beta chains below, sequenced in a study of OX40 agonist ivuxolimab in advanced cancers. Method: immunoSEQ multiplex PCR; TCRdb's copy keeps in-frame clones and lacks some. The table records about 60,000 clones, 87% of them present only once. The material sequenced was CD4+ or CD8+ T cells sorted from blood, taken in a trial of the OX40 agonist ivuxolimab. The receptors shown here come from an adult with an advanced solid tumor such as melanoma, head and neck, liver or kidney cancer.

DNA of the CDR3: TGTGCCAGCACCCCGGGACAGGGCCTCAATGAGCAGTTCTTC. This gives the protein CASTPGQGLNEQFF. The rearrangement uses TRBV7-9 and TRBJ2-1; 9 bases are a match to TRBD1. CDR1 is SEHNR, CDR2 FQNEAQ, per germline (reference sequence). V was clipped by 7 bases and J by 6 bases; unmatched bases: 7. This CDR3 contains 14 residues. Complete variable domain (other parts from reference TRBV7-9 and TRBJ2-1): DTGVSQNPRHKITKRGQNVTFRCDPISEHNRLYWYRQTLGQGPEFLTYFQNEAQLEKSRLLSDRFSAERPKGSFSTLEIQRTEQGDSAMYLCASTPGQGLNEQFFGPGTRLTVL.

This clone was seen a few times. This rearrangement joins TRBV10-3 to TRBJ1-1; 9 bases align to TRBD1. The V gene's germline CDR1 is ENHRY and CDR2 SYGVKD. The length of the CDR3 is 13 residues. Trimming cost V 10 bases and J 5 bases; bases outside gene matches: 8. The CDR3 protein is CASNKQGATEAFF. The CDR3 coding sequence is TGTGCCAGCAACAAACAGGGGGCAACTGAAGCTTTCTTT.

The rearrangement joins TRBV6-5 to TRBJ1-2, with a weak D call TRBD1 (6 bases). The CDR3 contains 14 residues. Germline loops: CDR1 MNHEY, CDR2 SVGAGI. Trimming took 5 bases from V and 5 from J, leaving 15 bases between them. The CDR3 DNA reads TGTGCCAGCAGTGACGTGCGGACAGATTATGGCTACACCTTC. It yields the protein CASSDVRTDYGYTF.

The chain carries TRBV27 and TRBJ1-2; D is unclear. The germline V and J ends were trimmed by 2 bases and 2 bases, with 6 bases remaining between them. The CDR3 is made up of 13 amino acids. CDR1 MNHEY and CDR2 SMNVEV come from the germline V gene (reference sequence). The CDR3 spells CASSLRENYGYTF. The CDR3 DNA is TGTGCCAGCAGTTTACGGGAGAACTATGGCTACACCTTC.

The chain links TRBV7-6 to TRBJ2-5; 10 bases map to TRBD1. Germline CDR1 and CDR2: SGHVS and FNYEAQ. CDR3 length: 15 amino acids. With V trimmed by 8 bases and J by 3 bases, 9 bases remained unmatched. In DNA, the CDR3 is TGTGCCAGCTCGTCACTCGGGACAGGGGAAGAGACCCAGTACTTC. Amino acids: CASSSLGTGEETQYF. Full variable domain (remainder filled in from reference TRBV7-6 and TRBJ2-5): GAGVSQSPRYKVTKRGQDVALRCDPISGHVSLYWYRQALGQGPEFLTYFNYEAQQDKSGLPNDRFSAERPEGSISTLTIQRTEQRDSAMYRCASSSLGTGEETQYFGPGTRLLVL.

V gene TRBV6-1 combines with J gene TRBJ2-7; no reliable D call. Germline V CDR1 and CDR2: MNHNS, SASEGT. V lost 4 bases to trimming and J lost 2 bases, with 9 bases between them. CDR3 size: 13 residues. The CDR3 region is CASSAGRTYEQYF. The CDR3 coding sequence is TGTGCCAGCAGTGCTGGGCGTACCTACGAGCAGTACTTC.

J is TRBJ1-5 and V is TRBV28; D is uncertain. The CDR3 is 17 residues long. Germline CDR1 is MDHEN and CDR2 is SYDVKM. V was cut by 7 bases and J by 4 bases, with 23 bases left in between. The CDR3 sequence: CASTIPGGVLRNQPQHF. As DNA, the CDR3 is TGTGCCAGCACCATCCCCGGCGGGGTCTTAAGAAATCAGCCCCAGCATTTT.

This clone was detected a few times. This chain joins TRBV7-8 and TRBJ2-3; 8 bases line up with TRBD2. Unmatched junction bases numbered 17, after V lost 1 base and J lost 2 bases. Germline CDR1 reads SGHVS; CDR2 reads FQNEAQ. This CDR3 is built from 20 residues. CDR3 sequence: CASSLEVPAGAISYTDTQYF. CDR3 DNA sequence: TGTGCCAGCAGCTTAGAGGTCCCAGCGGGAGCGATTTCTTACACAGATACGCAGTATTTT. The whole variable domain, remainder taken from reference TRBV7-8 and TRBJ2-3, is GAGVSQSPRYKVAKRGQDVALRCDPISGHVSLFWYQQALGQGPEFLTYFQNEAQLDKSGLPSDRFFAERPEGSVSTLKIQRTQQEDSAVYLCASSLEVPAGAISYTDTQYFGPGTRLTVL.

The genes are TRBV6-6 and TRBJ2-2, with 7 nucleotides matching TRBD1. V gave up 2 bases and J gave up 7 bases; unmatched junction bases: 7. The CDR3 is 15 residues long. Looked up from germline, CDR1 is MNHNY and CDR2 is SVGAGI (reference sequence). The DNA of the CDR3 is TGTGCCAGCAGTTACGCGTCAGGGGGAAGCGGGGAGCTGTTTTTT. It codes for CASSYASGGSGELFF.

V is TRBV7-3 and J is TRBJ2-7, with 7 bases matching TRBD1. Germline trimming cut 2 bases from V and 2 bases from J; bases unmatched to any gene: 9. The CDR3 covers 16 residues. Germline V gene sequence: CDR1 SGHTA, CDR2 FQGTGA. The chain's CDR3 is CASSLGSRGGTYEQYF. In DNA, the CDR3 is TGTGCCAGCAGCTTAGGGTCTCGAGGGGGCACCTACGAGCAGTACTTC.